These T cell receptor beta chains were read from a single sample in a study of blood T cell repertoires in COVID-19. Repertoires were generated with immunoSEQ multiplex PCR, while TCRdb's copy carries only in-frame clones and drops some. This sample has 130,000 or so clones, with approximately 88% found just once. Sequencing was performed on peripheral blood. The receptor set was obtained from a man between 60 and 75 years old with acute or convalescent COVID-19. Each CDR3 is given without its conserved first and last residue.

V gene	J gene	CDR3 protein
TRBV28	TRBJ2-1	ASSLTGTGGSYNEQF
TRBV11-3	TRBJ2-1	ASSQGTSAPDEQF
TRBV6-5	TRBJ2-7	ASSYISGSYEQY
TRBV24-1	TRBJ2-2	ATSDTGVNTGELF
TRBV11-2	TRBJ1-3	ASSFSHNSGNTIY
TRBV6-6	TRBJ2-2	ASSPGQSGELF
TRBV29-1	TRBJ1-1	SHPQGTMNTEAF
TRBV9	TRBJ1-4	ASSVGQVDEKLF
TRBV28	TRBJ2-5	ASSSMKGTGQETQY
TRBV6-5	TRBJ1-1	ALEWGVGNTEAF
TRBV6-5	TRBJ2-5	ASSKTGDLQETQY
TRBV6-5	TRBJ1-1	ASSYGGTRDTEAF
TRBV5-1	TRBJ1-2	ASSLDRGSYGYT
TRBV11-2	TRBJ1-2	ASSPGQGFGYT
TRBV5-1	TRBJ1-3	ASSVPEAGNTIY
TRBV27	TRBJ1-2	ASSTSRSPNYGYT
TRBV7-3	TRBJ2-2	ASSPLAGGPDTGELF
TRBV9	TRBJ1-5	ASSRAGNQPQH
TRBV18	TRBJ1-1	ASSPEGRERAEAF
TRBV7-3	TRBJ1-2	ASSLTGGYGYT
TRBV7-9	TRBJ1-4	ASSLGDSLNEKLF
TRBV6-5	TRBJ2-1	ASSYSSSGRLNEQF
TRBV29-1	TRBJ2-1	SVAGTGPYNEQF
TRBV6-2/TRBV6-3	TRBJ1-5	ASSYEGVHQPQH
TRBV30	TRBJ1-1	AWSIGPGDTEAF
TRBV19	TRBJ1-4	ASSLQGATEKLF
TRBV7-8	TRBJ1-5	ASSLGTGGHQPQH